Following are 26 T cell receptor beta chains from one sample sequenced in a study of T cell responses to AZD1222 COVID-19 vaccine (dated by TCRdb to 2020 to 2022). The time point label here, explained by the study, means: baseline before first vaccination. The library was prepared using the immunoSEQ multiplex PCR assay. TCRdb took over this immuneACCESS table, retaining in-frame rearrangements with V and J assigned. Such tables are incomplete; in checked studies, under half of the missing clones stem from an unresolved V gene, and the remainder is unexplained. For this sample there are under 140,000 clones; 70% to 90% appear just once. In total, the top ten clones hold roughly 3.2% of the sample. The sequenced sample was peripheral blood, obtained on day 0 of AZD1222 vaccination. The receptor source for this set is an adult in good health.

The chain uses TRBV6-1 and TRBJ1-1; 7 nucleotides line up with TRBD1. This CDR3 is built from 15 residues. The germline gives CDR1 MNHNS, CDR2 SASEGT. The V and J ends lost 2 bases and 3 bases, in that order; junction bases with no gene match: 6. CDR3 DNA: TGTGCCAGCAGTGAACTAGCAGGGGGGTACACTGAAGCTTTCTTT. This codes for CASSELAGGYTEAFF.

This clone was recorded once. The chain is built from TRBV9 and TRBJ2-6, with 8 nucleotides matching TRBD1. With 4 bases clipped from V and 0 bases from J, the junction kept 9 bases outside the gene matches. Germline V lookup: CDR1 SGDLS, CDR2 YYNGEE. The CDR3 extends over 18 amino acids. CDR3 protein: CASSPTGTGGSGANVLTF. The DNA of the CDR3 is TGTGCCAGCAGCCCCACGGGGACAGGAGGCTCTGGGGCCAACGTCCTGACTTTC. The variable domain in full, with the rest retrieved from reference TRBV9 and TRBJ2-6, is DSGVTQTPKHLITATGQRVTLRCSPRSGDLSVYWYQQSLDQGLQFLIQYYNGEERAKGNILERFSAQQFPDLHSELNLSSLELGDSALYFCASSPTGTGGSGANVLTFGAGSRLTVL.

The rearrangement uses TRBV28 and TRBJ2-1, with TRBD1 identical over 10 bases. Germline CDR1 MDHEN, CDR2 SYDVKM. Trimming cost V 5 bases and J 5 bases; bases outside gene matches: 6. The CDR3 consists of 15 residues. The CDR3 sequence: CASSRGGTGDNEQFF. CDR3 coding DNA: TGTGCCAGCAGTCGCGGGGGGACAGGGGACAATGAGCAGTTCTTC. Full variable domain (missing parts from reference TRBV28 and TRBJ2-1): DVKVTQSSRYLVKRTGEKVFLECVQDMDHENMFWYRQDPGLGLRLIYFSYDVKMKEKGDIPEGYSVSREKKERFSLILESASTNQTSMYLCASSRGGTGDNEQFFGPGTRLTVL.

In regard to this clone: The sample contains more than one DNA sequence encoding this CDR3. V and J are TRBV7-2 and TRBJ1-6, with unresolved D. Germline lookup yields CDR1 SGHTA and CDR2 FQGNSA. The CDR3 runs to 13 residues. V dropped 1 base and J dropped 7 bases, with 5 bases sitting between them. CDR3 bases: TGTGCCAGCAGCTTAGGTTTCAATTCACCCCTCCACTTT. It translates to CASSLGFNSPLHF.

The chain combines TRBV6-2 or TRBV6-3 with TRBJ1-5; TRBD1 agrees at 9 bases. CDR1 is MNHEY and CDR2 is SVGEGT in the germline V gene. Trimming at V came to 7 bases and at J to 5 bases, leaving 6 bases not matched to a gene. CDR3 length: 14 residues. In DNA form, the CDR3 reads TGTGCCAGCATCCCCGGACAGGGGCATCAGCCCCAGCATTTT. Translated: CASIPGQGHQPQHF.

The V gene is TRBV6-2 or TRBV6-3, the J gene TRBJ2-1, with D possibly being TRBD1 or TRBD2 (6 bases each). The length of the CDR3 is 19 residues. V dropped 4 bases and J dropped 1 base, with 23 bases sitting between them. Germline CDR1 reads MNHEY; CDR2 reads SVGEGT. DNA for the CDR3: TGTGCCAGCAGTTCGGCCTCGGTCGGGGGCGCATGGTCCTACAATGAGCAGTTCTTC. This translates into CASSSASVGGAWSYNEQFF.

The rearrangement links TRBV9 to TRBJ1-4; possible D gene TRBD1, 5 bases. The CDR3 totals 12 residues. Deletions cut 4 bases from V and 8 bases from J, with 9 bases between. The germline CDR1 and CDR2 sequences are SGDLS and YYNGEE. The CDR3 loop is CASSLTGEKLFF. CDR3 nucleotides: TGTGCCAGCAGCCTTACAGGCGAAAAACTGTTTTTT.

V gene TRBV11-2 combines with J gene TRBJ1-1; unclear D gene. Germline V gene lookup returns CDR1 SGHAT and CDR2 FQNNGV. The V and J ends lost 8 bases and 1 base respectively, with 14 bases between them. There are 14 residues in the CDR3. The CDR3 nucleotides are TGTGCCAGCCGGTTTATTGGGGAGAACACTGAAGCTTTCTTT. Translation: CASRFIGENTEAFF.

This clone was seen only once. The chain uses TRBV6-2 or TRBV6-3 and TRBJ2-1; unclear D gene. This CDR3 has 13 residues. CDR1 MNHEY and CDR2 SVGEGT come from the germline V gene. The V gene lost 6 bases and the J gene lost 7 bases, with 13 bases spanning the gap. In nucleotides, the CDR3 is TGTGCCAGCAGCCTACGCGGACCGAATGAGCAGTTCTTC. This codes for CASSLRGPNEQFF.

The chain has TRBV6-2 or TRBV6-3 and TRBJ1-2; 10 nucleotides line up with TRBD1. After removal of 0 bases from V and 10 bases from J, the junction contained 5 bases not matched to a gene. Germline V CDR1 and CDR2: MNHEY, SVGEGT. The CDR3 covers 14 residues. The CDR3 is CASSYSTGTGDYTF. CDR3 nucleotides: TGTGCCAGCAGTTACTCCACTGGGACAGGGGACTACACCTTC.

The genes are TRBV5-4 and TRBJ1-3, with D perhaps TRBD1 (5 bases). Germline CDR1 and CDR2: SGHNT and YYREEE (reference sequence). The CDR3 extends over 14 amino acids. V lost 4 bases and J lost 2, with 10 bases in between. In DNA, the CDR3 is TGTGCCAGCAGCCAAGGGACGGCTGGAAACACCATATATTTT. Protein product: CASSQGTAGNTIYF.

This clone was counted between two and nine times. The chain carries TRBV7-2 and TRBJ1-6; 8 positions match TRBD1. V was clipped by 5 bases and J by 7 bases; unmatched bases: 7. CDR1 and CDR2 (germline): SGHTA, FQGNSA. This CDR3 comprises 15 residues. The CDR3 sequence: CASSTRTGRNSPLHF. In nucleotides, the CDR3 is TGTGCCAGCAGCACCCGGACAGGGAGGAATTCACCCCTCCACTTT.

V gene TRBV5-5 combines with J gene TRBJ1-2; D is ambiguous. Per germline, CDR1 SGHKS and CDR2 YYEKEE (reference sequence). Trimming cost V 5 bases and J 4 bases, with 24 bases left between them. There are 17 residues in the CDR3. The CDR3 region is CASRSVAIPGGRYGYTF. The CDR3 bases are TGTGCCAGCAGATCGGTGGCAATACCGGGTGGTCGCTATGGCTACACCTTC.

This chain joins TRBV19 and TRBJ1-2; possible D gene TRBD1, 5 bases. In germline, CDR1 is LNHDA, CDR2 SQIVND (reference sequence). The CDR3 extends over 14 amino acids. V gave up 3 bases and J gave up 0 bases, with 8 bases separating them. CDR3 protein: CASSIGGTNYGYTF. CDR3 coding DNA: TGTGCCAGTAGTATCGGGGGGACTAACTATGGCTACACCTTC.

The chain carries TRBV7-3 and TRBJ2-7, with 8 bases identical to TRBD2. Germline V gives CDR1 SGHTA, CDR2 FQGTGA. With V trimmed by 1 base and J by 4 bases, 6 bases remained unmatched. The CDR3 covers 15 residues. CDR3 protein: CASSLNAGGSYEQYF. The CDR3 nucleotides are TGTGCCAGCAGCTTAAACGCGGGGGGCAGTTACGAGCAGTACTTC.

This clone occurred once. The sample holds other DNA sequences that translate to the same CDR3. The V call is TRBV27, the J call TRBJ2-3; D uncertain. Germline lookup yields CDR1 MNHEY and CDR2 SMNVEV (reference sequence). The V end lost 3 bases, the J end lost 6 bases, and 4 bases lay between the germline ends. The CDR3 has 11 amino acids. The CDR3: CASSFLDTQYF. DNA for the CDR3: TGTGCCAGCAGTTTTTTGGATACGCAGTATTTT.

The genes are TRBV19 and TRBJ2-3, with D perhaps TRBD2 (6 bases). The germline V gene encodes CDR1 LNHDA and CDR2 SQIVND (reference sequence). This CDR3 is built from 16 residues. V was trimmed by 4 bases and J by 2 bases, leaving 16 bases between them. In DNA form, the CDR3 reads TGTGCCAGTAGTAGGGGTGGGGGAGGACCCACAGATACGCAGTATTTT. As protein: CASSRGGGGPTDTQYF.

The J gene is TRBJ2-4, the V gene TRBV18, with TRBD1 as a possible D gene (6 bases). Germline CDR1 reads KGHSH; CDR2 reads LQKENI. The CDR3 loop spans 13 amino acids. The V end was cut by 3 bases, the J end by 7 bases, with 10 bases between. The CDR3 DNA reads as TGTGCCAGCTCACCCCCCCAGGGGAACATTCAGTACTTC. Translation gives CASSPPQGNIQYF.

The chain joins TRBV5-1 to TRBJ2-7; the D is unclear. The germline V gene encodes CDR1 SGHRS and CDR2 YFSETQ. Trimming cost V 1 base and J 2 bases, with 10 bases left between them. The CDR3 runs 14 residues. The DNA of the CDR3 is TGCGCCAGCAGCTTGTCAGGATCTACCTACGAGCAGTACTTC. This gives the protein CASSLSGSTYEQYF.

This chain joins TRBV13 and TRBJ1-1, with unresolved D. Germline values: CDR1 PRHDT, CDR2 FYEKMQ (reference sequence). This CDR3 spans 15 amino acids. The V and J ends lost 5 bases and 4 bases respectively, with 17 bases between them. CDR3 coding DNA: TGTGCCAGCAGCCTCGGTTTGGCCGGGCCCACTGAAGCTTTCTTT. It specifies CASSLGLAGPTEAFF.

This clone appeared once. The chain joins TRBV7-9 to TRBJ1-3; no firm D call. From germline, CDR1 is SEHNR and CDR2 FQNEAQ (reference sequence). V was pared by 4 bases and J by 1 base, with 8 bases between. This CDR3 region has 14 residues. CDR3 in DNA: TGTGCCAGCAGCTCAGGAGGGTCTGGAAACACCATATATTTT. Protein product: CASSSGGSGNTIYF.

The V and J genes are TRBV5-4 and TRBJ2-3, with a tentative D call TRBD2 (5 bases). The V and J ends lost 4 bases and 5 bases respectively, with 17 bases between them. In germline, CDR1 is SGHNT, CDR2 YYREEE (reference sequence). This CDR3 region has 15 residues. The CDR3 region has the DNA TGTGCCAGCAGCCTCGATAGTAGCGAAATAGATACGCAGTATTTT. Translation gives CASSLDSSEIDTQYF.

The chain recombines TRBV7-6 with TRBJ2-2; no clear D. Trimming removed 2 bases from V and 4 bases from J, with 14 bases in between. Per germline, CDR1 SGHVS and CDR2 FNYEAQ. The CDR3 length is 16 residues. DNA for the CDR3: TGTGCCAGCAGCTTATCGGCAGTAACGCGCACCGGGGAGCTGTTTTTT. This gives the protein CASSLSAVTRTGELFF. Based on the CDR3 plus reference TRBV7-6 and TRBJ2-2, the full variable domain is GAGVSQSPRYKVTKRGQDVALRCDPISGHVSLYWYRQALGQGPEFLTYFNYEAQQDKSGLPNDRFSAERPEGSISTLTIQRTEQRDSAMYRCASSLSAVTRTGELFFGEGSRLTVL.

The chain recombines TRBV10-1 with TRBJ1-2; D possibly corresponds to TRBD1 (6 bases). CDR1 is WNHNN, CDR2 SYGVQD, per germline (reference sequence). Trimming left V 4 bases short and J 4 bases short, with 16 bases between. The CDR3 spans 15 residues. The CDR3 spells CASSVGSGGAYGYTF. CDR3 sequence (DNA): TGCGCCAGCAGTGTCGGTTCGGGGGGGGCCTATGGCTACACCTTC.

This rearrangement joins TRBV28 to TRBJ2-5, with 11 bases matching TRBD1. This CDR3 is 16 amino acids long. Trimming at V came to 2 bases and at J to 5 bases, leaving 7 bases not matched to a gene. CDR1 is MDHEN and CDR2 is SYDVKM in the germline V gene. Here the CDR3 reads CASSLRTGGVGETQYF. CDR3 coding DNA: TGTGCCAGCAGTTTAAGGACAGGGGGCGTCGGGGAGACCCAGTACTTC. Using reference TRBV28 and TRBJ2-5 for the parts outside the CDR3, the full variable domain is DVKVTQSSRYLVKRTGEKVFLECVQDMDHENMFWYRQDPGLGLRLIYFSYDVKMKEKGDIPEGYSVSREKKERFSLILESASTNQTSMYLCASSLRTGGVGETQYFGPGTRLLVL.

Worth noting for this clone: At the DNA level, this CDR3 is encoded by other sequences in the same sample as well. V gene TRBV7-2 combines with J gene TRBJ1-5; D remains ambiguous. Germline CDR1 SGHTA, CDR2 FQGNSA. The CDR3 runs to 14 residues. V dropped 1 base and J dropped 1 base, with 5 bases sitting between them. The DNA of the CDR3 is TGTGCCAGCAGCTTAGGCAGGAGCAATCAGCCCCAGCATTTT. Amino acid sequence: CASSLGRSNQPQHF. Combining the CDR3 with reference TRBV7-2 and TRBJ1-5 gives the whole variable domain GAGVSQSPSNKVTEKGKDVELRCDPISGHTALYWYRQSLGQGLEFLIYFQGNSAPDKSGLPSDRFSAERTGGSVSTLTIQRTQQEDSAVYLCASSLGRSNQPQHFGDGTRLSIL.